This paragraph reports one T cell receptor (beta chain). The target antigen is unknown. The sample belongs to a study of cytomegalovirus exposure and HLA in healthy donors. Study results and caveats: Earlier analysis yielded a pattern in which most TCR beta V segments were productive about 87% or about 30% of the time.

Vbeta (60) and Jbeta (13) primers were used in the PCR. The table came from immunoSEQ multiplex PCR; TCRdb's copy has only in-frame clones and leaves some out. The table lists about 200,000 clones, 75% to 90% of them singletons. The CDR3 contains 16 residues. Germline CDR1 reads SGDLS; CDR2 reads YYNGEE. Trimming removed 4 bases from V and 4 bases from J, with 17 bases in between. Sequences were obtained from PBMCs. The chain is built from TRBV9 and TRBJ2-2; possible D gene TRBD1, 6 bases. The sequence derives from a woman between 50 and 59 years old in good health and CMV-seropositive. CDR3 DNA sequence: TGTGCCAGCAGCCCCGACTGGGGGCGAGGCACCGGGGAGCTGTTTTTT. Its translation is CASSPDWGRGTGELFF.